The T cell receptor beta chain described here comes from a study of OX40 agonist ivuxolimab in advanced cancers. Study-wide results and caveats: CD8+ T cells were the subset that, on average, had more expanded clones than CD4+.

As concerns this clone: Its antigen is not identified.

The data were produced by immunoSEQ multiplex PCR, yet TCRdb's version contains in-frame clones alone and is incomplete. The sample contains almost 80,000 clones, more than 75% of which appear only once. Germline V gives CDR1 MDHEN, CDR2 SYDVKM. After removal of 2 bases from V and 8 bases from J, the junction contained 3 bases not matched to a gene. CDR3 length: 13 amino acids. This chain joins TRBV28 and TRBJ1-2; 9 bases are shared with TRBD1. The source of this sequence is an adult with an advanced solid tumor such as melanoma, head and neck, liver or kidney cancer. This sample comprised CD4+ or CD8+ T cells sorted from blood, obtained in a trial of the OX40 agonist ivuxolimab. CDR3 amino acids: CASSLGTGLGYTF. The CDR3 bases are TGTGCCAGCAGTTTAGGGACAGGGCTAGGCTACACCTTC.